Described below is a single TCR beta chain sequence and its context. What it binds is not known. The sample comes from a study of CD8+ T cells in alopecia areata. Regarding the study as a whole: Scalp samples also contribute reads from the resident alphabeta T cells found in normal skin.

Peripheral blood and lesional scalp punch biopsies came from alopecia areata patients. Researchers picked out CD4+ and CD8+ T cells from PBMCs by sorting. The CDR3 loop spans 17 amino acids. Germline values: CDR1 MGHRA, CDR2 YSYEKL. The V end lost 0 bases, the J end lost 5 bases, and 19 bases lay between the germline ends. cDNA reverse transcribed from extracted RNA served as the sequencing template. Profiling relied on immunoSEQ multiplex PCR, and the TCRdb table lists in-frame clones only, not all of them. The sample carries 100,000 to 150,000 clones, over 50% recorded once. Here the sequenced sample was CD4+ T cells sorted from blood, taken at week 0. The receptor comes from a human donor with alopecia areata. The rearrangement joins TRBV4-1 to TRBJ2-5, with D perhaps being TRBD1 or TRBD2 (6 bases each). Here the CDR3 reads CASSQDGRRGRGETQYF. CDR3 nucleotide sequence: TGCGCCAGCAGCCAAGATGGGCGACGGGGGCGAGGGGAGACCCAGTACTTC.